This TCR beta chain was captured by sequencing in a study of blood T cell repertoires in COVID-19. Method: immunoSEQ multiplex PCR; TCRdb's copy keeps in-frame clones and lacks some. The sample contains hundreds of thousands of clones, more than 70% of which appear only once. This TCR was sampled from a woman aged 40 to 49 who had recovered from COVID-19. The source material was peripheral blood.

The CDR3 sequence: CASGTGGNTIYF. In DNA, the CDR3 is TGTGCCAGCGGGACAGGTGGAAACACCATATATTTT. The chain combines TRBV6-5 with TRBJ1-3, with 8 bases identical to TRBD1. The trim removed 8 bases at V and 3 bases at J, leaving 0 bases unmatched. The CDR3 has 12 amino acids. The germline V gene encodes CDR1 MNHEY and CDR2 SVGAGI.